The entry that follows covers one T cell receptor beta chain sequence. The antigen remains unidentified. V gave up 10 bases and J gave up 3 bases; unmatched junction bases: 4. CDR1 is WSHSY, CDR2 SAAADI, per germline. The CDR3 runs to 12 residues. This specimen belongs to a study of cytomegalovirus exposure and HLA in healthy donors. For the study at large: In an early release, HLA-typed donors contributed some 80 million unique TCR sequences.

60 Vbeta and 13 Jbeta primers were used in PCR. Sequencing used immunoSEQ multiplex PCR; TCRdb keeps in-frame clones, though not all of them. The sample gives approximately 100,000 clones, 73% of which show up once; under 8.5% is in the top ten. Whole-study findings and limits: Presence/absence comparisons presumed near-even sequencing depth among donors.

The origin of this receptor is a man aged 40-50 years in good health and CMV-seronegative. V gene TRBV10-2 combines with J gene TRBJ2-7, with 9 bases aligning to TRBD2. The sequencing input was PBMCs. In DNA form, the CDR3 reads TGCGCCACGGGACTAGCCGGCTACGAGCAGTACTTC. Translating gives CATGLAGYEQYF.